This entry features one T cell receptor (beta chain) sequence. This CDR3 has 14 amino acids. V lost 2 bases and J lost 3; bases outside the gene matches: 1. Germline loops: CDR1 SGHTA, CDR2 FQGTGA. These data belong to a study of blood T cell repertoires in COVID-19. Looking at the study overall: Acute and convalescent COVID-19 samples came from the United States, Italy and Spain.

All enrollees were about 18 to 89 years old and from under 25 US areas. Categorization into cohorts depended on clinical history that participants reported. All recovered Cohort 3 donors got two negative PCRs, got clearance, or saw symptom resolution. The protocol was immunoSEQ multiplex PCR, while the TCRdb copy is restricted to in-frame clones and leaves out a portion. The sample has some 300,000 clones, 89% seen once. The V gene is TRBV7-3, the J gene TRBJ2-7; 10 positions agree with TRBD1. The receptor comes from a woman aged 40 to 49 who had recovered from COVID-19. Material for sequencing was PBMCs or T cells enriched from blood (not recorded which). DNA for the CDR3: TGTGCCAGCAGCTTAGGGGACAGGGGCTACGAGCAGTACTTC. Protein sequence: CASSLGDRGYEQYF.